These 7 T cell receptor beta chains came from one sample sequenced in a study of cytomegalovirus exposure and HLA in healthy donors. The PCR used 60 Vbeta and 13 Jbeta primers. Repertoires were generated with immunoSEQ multiplex PCR, while TCRdb's copy carries only in-frame clones and drops some. The data show more than 200,000 clones, with 70% to 90% seen just once and 1.3% held by the top ten. The sequencing sample was made of PBMCs. The receptors were gathered from a human donor in good health.

This chain uses TRBV7-2 with TRBJ1-1, with TRBD1 identical over 9 bases. The CDR3 has 14 amino acids. J gave up 4 bases and V 5 bases, and 5 bases lay outside the gene matches. Germline values: CDR1 SGHTA, CDR2 FQGNSA. CDR3 protein: CASSEWTGATEAFF. CDR3 nucleotide sequence: TGTGCCAGCAGCGAGTGGACAGGGGCCACTGAAGCTTTCTTT.

The chain combines TRBV9 with TRBJ1-2, with a tentative D call TRBD1 (5 bases). Germline CDR1 and CDR2: SGDLS and YYNGEE. The CDR3 extends over 13 amino acids. Trimming took off 0 bases at V and 6 bases at J, with 9 bases between the two ends. The CDR3 nucleotides are TGTGCCAGCAGCGTAGGAGGGACTAATGGCTACACCTTC. It is translated as CASSVGGTNGYTF.

The CDR3 sequence: CSVPSQGPMNTEAFF. The CDR3 DNA follows: TGCAGCGTACCCTCACAGGGACCCATGAACACTGAAGCTTTCTTT. The chain combines TRBV29-1 with TRBJ1-1, with D tentatively TRBD1 (6 bases). Trimming removed 6 bases at V and 0 bases at J, with 17 bases between. Germline lookup yields CDR1 SQVTM and CDR2 ANQGSEA. The CDR3 contains 15 residues.

V and J are TRBV27 and TRBJ1-1, with a tentative D call TRBD1 (6 bases). In germline, CDR1 is MNHEY, CDR2 SMNVEV (reference sequence). V dropped 11 bases and J dropped 4 bases, with 14 bases sitting between them. The CDR3 covers 12 residues. The CDR3 DNA follows: TGTGCCCCAACAGGGCCTTGCACTGAAGCTTTCTTT. As protein: CAPTGPCTEAFF.

This chain connects TRBV7-2 to TRBJ1-1; the D gene is possibly TRBD1 (5 bases). The V and J ends lost 1 base and 5 bases respectively, with 11 bases between them. Per the germline V gene, CDR1 is SGHTA and CDR2 is FQGNSA. The length of the CDR3 is 14 residues. The CDR3 reads CASSLVARETEAFF. The CDR3 coding sequence is TGTGCCAGCAGCTTAGTAGCCAGGGAAACTGAAGCTTTCTTT.

This chain joins TRBV28 and TRBJ2-7; 12 bases are shared with TRBD1. CDR3 length equals 12 residues. CDR1 and CDR2 from the germline V gene are MDHEN and SYDVKM. The ends lost 8 bases at V and 7 bases at J; junction bases unmatched: 3. The CDR3 coding sequence is TGTGCCAGCGGGACAGGGGGCTGGGAGCAGTACTTC. It translates to CASGTGGWEQYF.

This rearrangement joins TRBV6-5 to TRBJ1-5, with D tentatively TRBD1 (5 bases). Between the trimmed V and J ends, which lost 6 bases and 0 bases, there was a span of 12 bases. The length of the CDR3 is 15 residues. Per germline, CDR1 MNHEY and CDR2 SVGAGI. CDR3: CASSSGSFSNQPQHF. The CDR3, as DNA: TGTGCCAGCAGCTCAGGGTCTTTTAGCAATCAGCCCCAGCATTTT.